This T cell receptor beta chain was captured in a study of CD8 T cells in ankylosing spondylitis. TCRdb re-called the 5' RACE reads with MiXCR, one entry per CDR3 protein. The data show about 360,000 distinct CDR3 sequences, roughly 22% seen once. The sequence was collected from a male donor with ankylosing spondylitis or in good health (not recorded which). Sequenced: blood, either unsorted or a sorted T cell fraction (not recorded which).

For the CDR3, the DNA is TGCGCCAGCAGAAAAGGGTACTTTGGGACAGATACGCAGTATTTT. This sequence encodes CASRKGYFGTDTQYF. The chain uses TRBV4-1 and TRBJ2-3; no clear D gene. This CDR3 spans 15 amino acids. V was trimmed by 6 bases and J by 3 bases, leaving 16 bases between them. Germline V gives CDR1 MGHRA, CDR2 YSYEKL.